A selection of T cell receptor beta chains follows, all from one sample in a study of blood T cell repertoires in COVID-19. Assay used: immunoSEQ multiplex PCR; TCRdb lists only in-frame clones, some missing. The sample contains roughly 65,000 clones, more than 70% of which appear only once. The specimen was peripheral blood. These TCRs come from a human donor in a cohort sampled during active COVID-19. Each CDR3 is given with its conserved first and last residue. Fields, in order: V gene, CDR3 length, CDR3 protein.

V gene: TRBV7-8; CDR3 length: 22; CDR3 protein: CASSPTGGSVSPHRTVYNEQFF
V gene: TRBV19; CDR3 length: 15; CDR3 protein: CASTSGRGGTDTQYF
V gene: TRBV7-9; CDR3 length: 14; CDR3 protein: CASSGLGSAGELFF
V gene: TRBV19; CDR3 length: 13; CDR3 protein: CASSQQEYYGYTF
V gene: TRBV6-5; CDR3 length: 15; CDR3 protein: CASSIRDRGTDTQYF
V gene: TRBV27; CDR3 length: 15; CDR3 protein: CASSTRGRSTDTQYF
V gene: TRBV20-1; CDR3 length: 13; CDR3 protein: CSASTGNTDTQYF
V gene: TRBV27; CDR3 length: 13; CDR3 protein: CASSFPGTGEQFF
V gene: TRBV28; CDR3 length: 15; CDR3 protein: CASISPGQKNNEQFF
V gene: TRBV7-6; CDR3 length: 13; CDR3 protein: CASSHSGANVLTF
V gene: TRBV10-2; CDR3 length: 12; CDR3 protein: CASSGTGEEQYF
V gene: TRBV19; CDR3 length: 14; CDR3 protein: CASSAGTEYYEQYF
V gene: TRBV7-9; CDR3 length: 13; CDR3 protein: CASSTQGATEAFF
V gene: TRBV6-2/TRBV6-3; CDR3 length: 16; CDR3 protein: CASSSGGQVYNSPLHF
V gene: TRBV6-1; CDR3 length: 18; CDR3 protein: CASSEGTGDSFSTDTQYF
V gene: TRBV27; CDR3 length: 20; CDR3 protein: CASSLWTGWRESSGANVLTF
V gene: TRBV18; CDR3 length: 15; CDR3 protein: CASSPPSTGNYGYTF
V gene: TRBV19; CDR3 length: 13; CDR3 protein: CASSTGGGQPQHF
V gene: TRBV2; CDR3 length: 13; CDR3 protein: CASNGDAGYGYTF
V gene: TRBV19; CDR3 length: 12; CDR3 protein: CASSTSYQPQHF
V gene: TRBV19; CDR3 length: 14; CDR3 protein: CASSLRQGNTEAFF
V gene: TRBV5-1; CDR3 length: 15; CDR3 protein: CASSLGTGAYNEQFF
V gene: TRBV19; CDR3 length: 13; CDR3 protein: CASSIVTSNEQFF
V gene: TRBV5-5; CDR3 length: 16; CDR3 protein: CASSPEQGSYNSPLHF
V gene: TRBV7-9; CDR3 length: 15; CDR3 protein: CAAHGAGPSYNEQFF
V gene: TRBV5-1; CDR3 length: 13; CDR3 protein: CASSLRGDLEQYF
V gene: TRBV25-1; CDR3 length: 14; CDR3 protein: CASRGGHGNSPLHF
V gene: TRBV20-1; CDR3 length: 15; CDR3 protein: CSASGAGGYDYGYTF
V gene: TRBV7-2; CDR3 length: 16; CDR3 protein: CASSLVASSSYNEQFF
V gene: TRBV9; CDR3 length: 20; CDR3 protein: CASSVVVSGGTWTLYNEQFF
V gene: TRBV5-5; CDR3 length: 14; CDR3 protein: CASSRGTGLYEQYF
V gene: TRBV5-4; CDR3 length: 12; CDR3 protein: CASSTLAEEQFF
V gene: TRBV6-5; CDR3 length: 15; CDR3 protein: CASSKGQAPGNTIYF
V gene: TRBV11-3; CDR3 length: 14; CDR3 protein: CASSTGLAYNEQFF
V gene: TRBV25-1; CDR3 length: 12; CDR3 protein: CASSGVALIQYF
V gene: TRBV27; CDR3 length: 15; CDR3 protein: CASSWRTGPADTQYF
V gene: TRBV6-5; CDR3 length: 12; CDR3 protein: CASRGQGYEQYF
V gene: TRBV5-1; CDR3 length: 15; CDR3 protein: CASSTHGGANNEQFF
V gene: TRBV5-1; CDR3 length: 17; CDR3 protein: CASSIYRGRTYNSPLHF
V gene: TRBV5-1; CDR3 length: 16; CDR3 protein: CASSPGGWSSQETQYF
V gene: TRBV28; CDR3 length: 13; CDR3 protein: CASTPGGFGEQYF
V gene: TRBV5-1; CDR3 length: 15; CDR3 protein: CASSLAGTGGDEQYF